Below are 11 T cell receptor beta chains sequenced from a single sample in a study of OX40 agonist ivuxolimab in advanced cancers. The data were produced by immunoSEQ multiplex PCR, yet TCRdb's version contains in-frame clones alone and is incomplete. Of more than 35,000 clones listed, around 89% are singletons. Sequenced material: CD4+ or CD8+ T cells sorted from blood, taken in a trial of the OX40 agonist ivuxolimab. Receptor source: an adult with an advanced solid tumor such as melanoma, head and neck, liver or kidney cancer.

The CDR3 loop is CASSREGNYEQYF. The CDR3 DNA is TGTGCCAGCAGCAGGGAAGGGAACTACGAGCAGTACTTC. The chain employs TRBV28 and TRBJ2-7, with a possible D match to TRBD1 (5 bases). Germline V lookup: CDR1 MDHEN, CDR2 SYDVKM. The CDR3 spans 13 residues. The V and J ends lost 6 bases and 3 bases respectively, with 12 bases between them.

The J gene is TRBJ2-3, the V gene TRBV27; D tentatively fits TRBD1 or TRBD2 (6 bases each). Trimming left V 10 bases short and J 0 bases short, with 17 bases between. Germline V gives CDR1 MNHEY, CDR2 SMNVEV (reference sequence). This CDR3 has 15 residues. CDR3 amino acids: CATGPEGGSTDTQYF. In DNA, the CDR3 is TGTGCCACCGGTCCGGAGGGGGGAAGCACAGATACGCAGTATTTT.

J is TRBJ2-7 and V is TRBV5-1; D possibly corresponds to TRBD2 (6 bases). The V and J ends lost 2 bases and 5 bases respectively, with 8 bases between them. From germline, CDR1 is SGHRS and CDR2 YFSETQ. This CDR3 region has 12 residues. The CDR3 DNA is TGCGCCAGCAGCTTCGGGGGACACGAGCAGTACTTC. Residues: CASSFGGHEQYF.

V and J are TRBV27 and TRBJ1-5; 7 positions match TRBD1. This CDR3 has 14 residues. Germline loops: CDR1 MNHEY, CDR2 SMNVEV (reference sequence). The trim removed 2 bases at V and 4 bases at J, leaving 2 bases unmatched. CDR3 DNA: TGTGCCAGCAGTTTACGGGGACAGAATCAGCCCCAGCATTTT. Protein: CASSLRGQNQPQHF.

The J gene is TRBJ1-1, the V gene TRBV6-1; D gene unclear. The CDR3 loop spans 14 amino acids. Between the trimmed V and J ends, which lost 7 bases and 0 bases, there was a span of 12 bases. The germline gives CDR1 MNHNS, CDR2 SASEGT. In DNA, the CDR3 is TGTGCCAGCAAGCCCAGGCCTATGAACACTGAAGCTTTCTTT. Its translation: CASKPRPMNTEAFF.

The V call is TRBV4-1, the J call TRBJ2-7, with no clear D. Germline CDR1 MGHRA, CDR2 YSYEKL. This CDR3 has 16 amino acids. V shed 0 bases and J shed 0 bases, with 12 bases lying between them. The CDR3 sequence: CASSQDLASFSYEQYF. CDR3 sequence (DNA): TGCGCCAGCAGCCAAGATCTCGCCAGTTTCTCCTACGAGCAGTACTTC.

The chain has TRBV28 and TRBJ1-1; D might be TRBD1 (6 bases). Trimming cost V 5 bases and J 0 bases, with 13 bases left between them. The CDR3 runs 15 residues. Looked up from germline, CDR1 is MDHEN and CDR2 is SYDVKM. The CDR3 here is CASSPRTGMNTEAFF. CDR3 DNA: TGTGCCAGCAGTCCTCGCACAGGGATGAACACTGAAGCTTTCTTT.

The chain combines TRBV6-7 with TRBJ2-3, with TRBD2 identical over 15 bases. TRBV6-7 falls under the ORF class, with uncertain function. V gave up 7 bases and J gave up 2 bases; unmatched junction bases: 13. The CDR3 totals 19 residues. CDR3 region: CASIPRGGLAGGNTDTQYF. The CDR3 nucleotides read TGTGCCAGCATCCCCCGAGGGGGACTAGCGGGGGGAAACACAGATACGCAGTATTTT.

Only one count was recorded for this clone. J is TRBJ2-1 and V is TRBV6-5; D possibly matches TRBD1 or TRBD2 (5 bases each). Germline lookup yields CDR1 MNHEY and CDR2 SVGAGI. CDR3 size: 13 residues. Between the trimmed V and J ends, which lost 4 bases and 4 bases, there was a span of 8 bases. The CDR3 DNA is TGTGCCAGCAGTTGGGACGAGTACAATGAGCAGTTCTTC. Translation gives CASSWDEYNEQFF.

The chain employs TRBV4-1 and TRBJ2-3; D is ambiguous. Looked up from germline, CDR1 is MGHRA and CDR2 is YSYEKL. CDR3 length: 12 amino acids. The V gene lost 1 base and the J gene lost 4 bases, with 3 bases spanning the gap. The CDR3 DNA follows: TGCGCCAGCAGCCAAGGGGCAGATACGCAGTATTTT. It codes for CASSQGADTQYF.

This rearrangement joins TRBV7-3 to TRBJ2-7; D may correspond to TRBD1 or TRBD2 (5 bases each). The CDR3 contains 15 residues. CDR1 SGHTA and CDR2 FQGTGA come from the germline V gene. The V end lost 2 bases, the J end lost 5 bases, and 16 bases lay between the germline ends. The CDR3 region is CASSLGLDSLHEQYF. For the CDR3, the DNA is TGTGCCAGCAGCTTAGGACTCGACAGTCTTCACGAGCAGTACTTC.